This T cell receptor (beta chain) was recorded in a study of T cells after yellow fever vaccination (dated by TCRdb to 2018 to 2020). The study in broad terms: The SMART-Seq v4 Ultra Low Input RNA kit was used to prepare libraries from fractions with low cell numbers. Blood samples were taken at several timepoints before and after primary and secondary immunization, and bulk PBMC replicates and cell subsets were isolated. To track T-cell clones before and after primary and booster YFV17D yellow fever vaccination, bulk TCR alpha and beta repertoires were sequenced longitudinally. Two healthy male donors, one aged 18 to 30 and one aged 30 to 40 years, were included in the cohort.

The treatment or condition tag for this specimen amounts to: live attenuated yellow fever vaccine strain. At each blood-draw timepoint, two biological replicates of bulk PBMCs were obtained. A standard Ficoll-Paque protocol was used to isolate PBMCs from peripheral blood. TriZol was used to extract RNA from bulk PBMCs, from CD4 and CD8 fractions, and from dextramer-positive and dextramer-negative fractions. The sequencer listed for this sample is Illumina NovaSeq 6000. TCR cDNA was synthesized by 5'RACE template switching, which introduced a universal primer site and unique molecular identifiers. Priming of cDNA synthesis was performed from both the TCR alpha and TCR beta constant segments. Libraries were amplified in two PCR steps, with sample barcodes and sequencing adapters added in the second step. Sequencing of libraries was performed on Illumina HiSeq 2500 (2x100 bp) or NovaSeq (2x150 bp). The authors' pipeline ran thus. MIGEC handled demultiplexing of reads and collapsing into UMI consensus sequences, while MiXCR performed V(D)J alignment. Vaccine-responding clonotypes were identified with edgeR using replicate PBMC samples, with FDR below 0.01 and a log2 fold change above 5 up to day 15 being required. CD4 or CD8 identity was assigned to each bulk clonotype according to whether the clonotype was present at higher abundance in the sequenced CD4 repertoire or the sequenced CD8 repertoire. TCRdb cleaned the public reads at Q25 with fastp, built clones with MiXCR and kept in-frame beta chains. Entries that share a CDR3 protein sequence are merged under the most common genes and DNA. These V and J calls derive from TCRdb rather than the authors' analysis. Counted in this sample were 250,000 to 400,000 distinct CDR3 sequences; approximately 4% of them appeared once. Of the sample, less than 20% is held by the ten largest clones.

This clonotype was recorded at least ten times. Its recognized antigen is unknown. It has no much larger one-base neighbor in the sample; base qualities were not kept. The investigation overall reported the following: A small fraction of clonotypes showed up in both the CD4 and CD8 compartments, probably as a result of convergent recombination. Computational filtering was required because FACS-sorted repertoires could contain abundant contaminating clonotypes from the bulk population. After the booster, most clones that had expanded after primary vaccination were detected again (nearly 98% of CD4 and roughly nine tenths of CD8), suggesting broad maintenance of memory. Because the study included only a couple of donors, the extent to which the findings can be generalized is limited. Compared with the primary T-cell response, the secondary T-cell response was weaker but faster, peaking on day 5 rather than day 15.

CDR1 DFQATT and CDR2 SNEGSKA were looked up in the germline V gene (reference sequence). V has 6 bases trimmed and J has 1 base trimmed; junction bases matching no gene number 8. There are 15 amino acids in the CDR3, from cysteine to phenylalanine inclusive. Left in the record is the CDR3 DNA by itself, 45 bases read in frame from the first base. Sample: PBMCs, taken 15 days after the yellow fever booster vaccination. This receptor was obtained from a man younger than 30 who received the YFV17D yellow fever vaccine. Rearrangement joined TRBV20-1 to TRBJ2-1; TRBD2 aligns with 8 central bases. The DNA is TGCAGTGCCCACACACTAGCGGCTTCCTACAATGAGCAGTTCTTC. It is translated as CSAHTLAASYNEQFF.